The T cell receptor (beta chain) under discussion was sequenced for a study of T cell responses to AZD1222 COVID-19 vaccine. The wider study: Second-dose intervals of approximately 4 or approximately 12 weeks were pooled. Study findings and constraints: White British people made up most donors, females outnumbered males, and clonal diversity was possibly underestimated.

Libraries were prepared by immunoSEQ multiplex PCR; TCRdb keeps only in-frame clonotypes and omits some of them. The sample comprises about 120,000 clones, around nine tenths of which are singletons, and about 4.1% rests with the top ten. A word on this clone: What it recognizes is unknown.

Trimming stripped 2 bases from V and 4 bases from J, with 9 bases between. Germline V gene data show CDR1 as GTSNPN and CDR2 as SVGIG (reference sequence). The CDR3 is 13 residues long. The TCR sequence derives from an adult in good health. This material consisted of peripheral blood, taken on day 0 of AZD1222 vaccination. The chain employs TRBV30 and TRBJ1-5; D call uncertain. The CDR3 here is CAWSRAVNQPQHF. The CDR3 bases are TGTGCCTGGAGTAGGGCAGTTAATCAGCCCCAGCATTTT.